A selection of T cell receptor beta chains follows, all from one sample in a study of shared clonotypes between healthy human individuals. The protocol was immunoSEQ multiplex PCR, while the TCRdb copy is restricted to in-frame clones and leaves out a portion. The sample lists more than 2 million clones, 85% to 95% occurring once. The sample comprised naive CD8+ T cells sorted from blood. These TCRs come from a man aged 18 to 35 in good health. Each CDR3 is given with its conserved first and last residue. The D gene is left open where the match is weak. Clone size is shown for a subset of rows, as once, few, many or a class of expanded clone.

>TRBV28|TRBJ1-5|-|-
CASSLQGGNQPQHF
TGTGCCAGCAGTTTACAGGGTGGCAATCAGCCCCAGCATTTT
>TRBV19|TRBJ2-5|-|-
CASSRPLGGQETQYF
TGTGCCAGTAGTCGGCCCTTAGGAGGGCAAGAGACCCAGTACTTC
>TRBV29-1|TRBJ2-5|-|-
CSVEDGRAPIEETQYF
TGCAGCGTTGAAGACGGAAGGGCCCCCATTGAAGAGACCCAGTACTTC
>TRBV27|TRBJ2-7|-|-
CASSQSSSFYEQYF
TGTGCCAGCAGTCAGTCGTCGAGTTTTTACGAGCAGTACTTC
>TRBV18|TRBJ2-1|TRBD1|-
CASSTGQGTGWSEQFF
TGTGCCAGCTCAACGGGACAGGGAACGGGCTGGAGTGAGCAGTTCTTC
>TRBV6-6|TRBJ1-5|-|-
CASRGQGRSNQPQHF
TGTGCCAGCAGAGGCCAGGGAAGGAGCAATCAGCCCCAGCATTTT
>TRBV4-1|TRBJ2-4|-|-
CASSLGWGRSKNIQYF
TGCGCCAGCAGCCTCGGTTGGGGGAGGTCCAAAAACATTCAGTACTTC
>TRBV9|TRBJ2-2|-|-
CASSATRTNGELFF
TGTGCCAGCAGCGCGACTAGAACGAACGGGGAGCTGTTTTTT
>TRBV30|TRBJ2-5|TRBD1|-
CAWSVTPGQYQETQYF
TGTGCCTGGAGTGTAACCCCGGGACAGTACCAAGAGACCCAGTACTTC
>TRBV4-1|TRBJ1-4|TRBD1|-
CASSNQPGGPNEKLFF
TGCGCCAGCAGCAACCAGCCAGGGGGCCCTAATGAAAAACTGTTTTTT
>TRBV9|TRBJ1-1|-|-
CASSYGLNTEAFF
TGTGCCAGCAGCTACGGTCTGAACACTGAAGCTTTCTTT
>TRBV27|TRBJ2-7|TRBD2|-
CASSPSAGTTTYEQYF
TGTGCCAGCAGTCCAAGCGCCGGGACTACCACCTACGAGCAGTACTTC
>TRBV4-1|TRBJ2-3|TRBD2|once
CASSQEISGGNTDTQYF
TGCGCCAGCAGCCAAGAAATAAGCGGGGGGAACACAGATACGCAGTATTTT
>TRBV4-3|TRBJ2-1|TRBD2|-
CASSQDFPSGFYNEQFF
TGCGCCAGCAGCCAGGACTTTCCTAGCGGCTTCTACAATGAGCAGTTCTTC
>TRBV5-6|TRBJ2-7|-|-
CASSRFESYEQYF
TGTGCCAGCAGCAGGTTCGAGTCCTACGAGCAGTACTTC
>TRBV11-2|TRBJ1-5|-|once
CASSEETTINQPQHF
TGTGCCAGCAGCGAGGAGACAACTATCAATCAGCCCCAGCATTTT
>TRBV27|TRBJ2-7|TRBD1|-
CASRPGQGMYEQYF
TGTGCCAGCAGGCCGGGACAGGGTATGTACGAGCAGTACTTC
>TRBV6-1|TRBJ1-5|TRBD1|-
CASSGTGVQPQHF
TGTGCCAGCAGCGGGACAGGGGTCCAGCCCCAGCATTTT
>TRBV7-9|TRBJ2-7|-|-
CALEGSYEQYF
TGTGCCTTGGAGGGGTCCTACGAGCAGTACTTC
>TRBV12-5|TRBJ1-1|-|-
CASGLGTATEAFF
TGTGCTAGTGGTCTCGGTACGGCGACTGAAGCTTTCTTT